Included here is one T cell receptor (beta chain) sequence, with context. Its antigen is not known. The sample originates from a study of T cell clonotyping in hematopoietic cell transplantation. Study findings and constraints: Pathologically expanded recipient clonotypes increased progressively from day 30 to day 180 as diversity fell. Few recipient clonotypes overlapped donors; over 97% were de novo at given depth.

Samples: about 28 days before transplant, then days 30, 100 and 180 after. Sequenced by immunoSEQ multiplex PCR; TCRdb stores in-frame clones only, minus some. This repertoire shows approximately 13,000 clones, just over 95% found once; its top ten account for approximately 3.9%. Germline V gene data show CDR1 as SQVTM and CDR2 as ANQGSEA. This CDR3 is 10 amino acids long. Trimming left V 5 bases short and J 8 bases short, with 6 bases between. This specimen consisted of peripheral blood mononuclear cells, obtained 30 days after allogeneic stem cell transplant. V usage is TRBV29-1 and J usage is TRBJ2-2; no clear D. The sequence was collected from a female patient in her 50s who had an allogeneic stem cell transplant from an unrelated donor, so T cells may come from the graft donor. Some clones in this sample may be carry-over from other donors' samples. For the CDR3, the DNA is TGCAGCGTTCTACGAGGGGAGCTGTTTTTT. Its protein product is CSVLRGELFF.